A single sample is the source of the 17 T cell receptor beta chains below, sequenced in a study of shared clonotypes between healthy human individuals. Sequencing was performed with immunoSEQ multiplex PCR; in TCRdb, only in-frame clones are kept and a portion is missing. In the table there are some 500,000 clones, 95% to 96% of which are singletons. The sequencing sample was made of naive CD4+ T cells sorted from blood. Subset defined: CD45RA+ positively selected. The receptors were gathered from a woman aged 25 to 45 in good health.

The chain has TRBV27 and TRBJ1-5; 7 bases fit TRBD1. This CDR3 region has 15 residues. The J segment lost 6 bases and the V segment lost 4 bases, leaving 9 bases of the junction unmatched. Per germline, CDR1 MNHEY and CDR2 SMNVEV (reference sequence). The CDR3 region is CASSYSDRVSQPQHF. In DNA, the CDR3 is TGTGCCAGCAGTTATTCCGACAGGGTCAGTCAGCCCCAGCATTTT.

For the CDR3, the DNA is TGTGCCAGCAGCTTAGGCGGGGGAGCCTACGAGCAGTACTTC. Translation: CASSLGGGAYEQYF. The V and J genes are TRBV7-9 and TRBJ2-7, with 7 bases identical to TRBD2. Germline CDR1 SEHNR, CDR2 FQNEAQ (reference sequence). V dropped 1 base and J dropped 2; count of bases not matched to a gene: 2. The length of the CDR3 is 14 residues.

The chain is built from TRBV18 and TRBJ2-7, with 14 nucleotides matching TRBD2. The V and J ends lost 6 bases and 4 bases, in that order; junction bases with no gene match: 11. The CDR3 covers 17 residues. The germline gives CDR1 KGHSH, CDR2 LQKENI. The CDR3 loop reads CASSQGTSGRSGYEQYF. CDR3 in DNA: TGTGCCAGCTCCCAGGGGACTAGCGGGAGATCTGGTTACGAGCAGTACTTC. The full variable domain, in which reference TRBV18 and TRBJ2-7 provide the parts outside the CDR3, is NAGVMQNPRHLVRRRGQEARLRCSPMKGHSHVYWYRQLPEEGLKFMVYLQKENIIDESGMPKERFSAEFPKEGPSILRIQQVVRGDSAAYFCASSQGTSGRSGYEQYFGPGTRLTVT.

This sequence joins TRBV28 and TRBJ1-2; no clear D gene. V lost 6 bases and J lost 8, with 19 bases in between. The germline CDR1 and CDR2 sequences are MDHEN and SYDVKM. This CDR3 contains 14 residues. CDR3 region: CASSQEPLPSGYTF. CDR3 coding DNA: TGTGCCAGCAGCCAGGAACCCCTACCCAGCGGCTACACCTTC.

This chain uses TRBV4-1 with TRBJ1-5, with TRBD1 identical over 7 bases. With V trimmed by 1 base and J by 2 bases, 8 bases remained unmatched. The CDR3 runs 17 residues. Germline V gene lookup returns CDR1 MGHRA and CDR2 YSYEKL. This CDR3 is CASSQGPRQGRNQPQHF. CDR3 DNA: TGCGCCAGCAGCCAAGGTCCCCGACAGGGCCGCAATCAGCCCCAGCATTTT.

The V and J genes are TRBV7-6 and TRBJ1-1; D is unclear. The length of the CDR3 is 13 residues. Germline CDR1 is SGHVS and CDR2 is FNYEAQ. The germline V and J ends were trimmed by 5 bases and 12 bases, with 19 bases remaining between them. CDR3 DNA sequence: TGTGCCAGCAGCAGGACGGGTTCAAATCGACCTTTCTTT. Translating gives CASSRTGSNRPFF.

The genes are TRBV5-1 and TRBJ1-4; D perhaps matches TRBD1 (6 bases). The CDR3 totals 17 residues. V lost 0 bases to trimming and J lost 8 bases, with 20 bases between them. Per the germline V gene, CDR1 is SGHRS and CDR2 is YFSETQ. The CDR3 coding sequence is TGCGCCAGCAGCTTGGCCCAGGCGGGGACGAGGGGGGAAAAACTGTTTTTT. This codes for CASSLAQAGTRGEKLFF.

This sequence joins TRBV7-9 and TRBJ1-1; no firm D call. The germline CDR1 and CDR2 sequences are SEHNR and FQNEAQ (reference sequence). V dropped 7 bases and J dropped 1 base, with 10 bases sitting between them. The CDR3 spans 13 residues. The CDR3 DNA reads as TGTGCCAGCATGACAATGGGGAACACTGAAGCTTTCTTT. This sequence encodes CASMTMGNTEAFF. The full variable domain, rest sourced from reference TRBV7-9 and TRBJ1-1, is DTGVSQNPRHKITKRGQNVTFRCDPISEHNRLYWYRQTLGQGPEFLTYFQNEAQLEKSRLLSDRFSAERPKGSFSTLEIQRTEQGDSAMYLCASMTMGNTEAFFGQGTRLTVV.

This clone was seen just once. The rearrangement uses TRBV19 and TRBJ1-5; a possible D gene is TRBD1 (6 bases). CDR3 length equals 14 residues. V was pared by 0 bases and J by 7 bases, with 10 bases between. Germline V gives CDR1 LNHDA, CDR2 SQIVND (reference sequence). CDR3 sequence reads: CASSIEQGRQPQHF. CDR3 sequence (DNA): TGTGCCAGTAGTATAGAACAGGGACGCCAGCCCCAGCATTTT.

The chain employs TRBV7-4 and TRBJ1-2; 10 bases map to TRBD1. CDR1 is SGHVT and CDR2 is SQSDAQ in the germline V gene. This CDR3 comprises 13 residues. V gave up 5 bases and J gave up 4 bases; unmatched junction bases: 1. The CDR3 nucleotides are TGTGCCAGCAGCCGGACAGGGGGCTATGGCTACACCTTC. This translates into CASSRTGGYGYTF.

This clone was recorded only once. The chain recombines TRBV7-9 with TRBJ2-7, with TRBD2 identical over 9 bases. The CDR3 loop spans 17 amino acids. V was pared by 3 bases and J by 7 bases, with 16 bases of the junction left unmatched. The germline gives CDR1 SEHNR, CDR2 FQNEAQ (reference sequence). In DNA form, the CDR3 reads TGTGCCAGCAGCTTTACCCTGACTAGCGGAACCCAAGAAGAGCAGTACTTC. Translating gives CASSFTLTSGTQEEQYF.

This sequence joins TRBV2 and TRBJ1-1; D unclear. Trimming took off 5 bases at V and 3 bases at J, with 7 bases between the two ends. Germline V gene lookup returns CDR1 SNHLY and CDR2 FYNNEI. The CDR3 extends over 12 amino acids. The CDR3 DNA sequence: TGTGCCAGCAGTCGGAGTTACACTGAAGCTTTCTTT. Its protein product is CASSRSYTEAFF.

The chain has TRBV5-1 and TRBJ2-7; 14 bases align to TRBD2. The CDR3 has 17 residues. Unmatched junction bases numbered 9, after V lost 4 bases and J lost 3 bases. Germline values: CDR1 SGHRS, CDR2 YFSETQ. The CDR3, as DNA: TGCGCCAGCAGCACTGGAATCGGGACTAGCGGGAGCTACGAGCAGTACTTC. Translating it yields CASSTGIGTSGSYEQYF.

The chain has TRBV4-1 and TRBJ2-5; 8 positions agree with TRBD1. There are 16 residues in the CDR3. The V segment lost 0 bases and the J segment 7 bases; nucleotides outside the gene matches: 10. Germline V gene lookup returns CDR1 MGHRA and CDR2 YSYEKL. Here the CDR3 reads CASSQEVGGQGTTQYF. Here the CDR3 DNA reads TGCGCCAGCAGCCAAGAAGTCGGTGGACAGGGTACGACCCAGTACTTC.

The gene calls are TRBV6-6 and TRBJ1-4, with 9 nucleotides matching TRBD1. The CDR3 covers 15 residues. Germline loops: CDR1 MNHNY, CDR2 SVGAGI (reference sequence). Germline trimming cut 2 bases from V and 8 bases from J; bases unmatched to any gene: 6. CDR3 in amino acids: CASSYPGTGLEKLFF. The CDR3 nucleotides read TGTGCCAGCAGTTACCCCGGGACAGGGCTGGAAAAACTGTTTTTT.

About this clone itself: Mismatch with germline at one junction end may stem from a read error. The V call is TRBV2, the J call TRBJ2-7, with TRBD1 matching over 8 bases. The germline CDR1 and CDR2 sequences are SNHLY and FYNNEI. This CDR3 spans 13 amino acids. In nucleotides, the CDR3 is TGTGCCTGCAGGACAGGGTTCTCCTACGAGCAGTACTTC. Amino acid sequence: CACRTGFSYEQYF.

The chain has TRBV2 and TRBJ2-3, with 10 bases identical to TRBD2. CDR1 SNHLY and CDR2 FYNNEI come from the germline V gene. V shed 6 bases, J shed 4 bases, and the junction held 7 bases outside the gene matches. The CDR3 is made up of 15 amino acids. The CDR3 here is CASRSSGSLSDTQYF. CDR3 nucleotides: TGTGCCAGCAGGTCTAGCGGGAGTCTGTCAGATACGCAGTATTTT.